This TCR beta chain was profiled in a study of T cells in localized non-small cell lung cancer. As for this clone: Its target is not known.

Repertoires were generated with immunoSEQ multiplex PCR, while TCRdb's copy carries only in-frame clones and drops some. The sample carries some 140,000 clones, around 89% recorded once. Study findings and constraints: Heterogeneity remains possible because sequencing was limited to only one tumor region. Appearance in adjacent lung was seen for a median 57 of the top 100 tumor clones.

The CDR3 runs 13 residues. CDR1 is MDHEN, CDR2 SYDVKM, per germline. The V and J ends lost 9 bases and 10 bases, in that order; junction bases with no gene match: 12. The starting material was peripheral blood, obtained before any cancer treatment. The J gene is TRBJ2-1, the V gene TRBV28; 7 positions agree with TRBD1. The TCR sequence derives from a female donor at least 60 years old with stage I lung adenocarcinoma. CDR3 sequence (DNA): TGTGCCAGTGCCCGGGACAGCCCTGGGGAGCAGTTCTTC. Translation gives CASARDSPGEQFF.